The 10 T cell receptor beta chains in this list originate from one sample, sequenced in a study of blood T cells in healthy people across ages. With a J-beta primer mix and a sample-barcoded 5' primer, a second PCR ran about 7 to 12 cycles. TCRdb used MiXCR to reprocess the 5' RACE reads, holding one entry per CDR3 protein. The sample includes hundreds of thousands of distinct CDR3 sequences, 44% of them seen just once. The sequencing sample was made of blood. The receptor source for this set is a man aged 55 to 70 in good health.

The chain recombines TRBV20-1 with TRBJ1-4; 7 positions match TRBD1. CDR3 length equals 14 residues. Germline values: CDR1 DFQATT, CDR2 SNEGSKA (reference sequence). The junction had 6 bases not matched to a gene; V was cut back by 0 bases and J by 8 bases. CDR3 loop: CSARDDRVEEKLFF. The CDR3 DNA follows: TGCAGTGCTAGAGATGACAGGGTGGAAGAAAAACTGTTTTTT.

This rearrangement joins TRBV20-1 to TRBJ2-1, with 10 positions matching TRBD1. The CDR3 spans 16 residues. From germline, CDR1 is DFQATT and CDR2 SNEGSKA (reference sequence). V dropped 0 bases and J dropped 12; count of bases not matched to a gene: 14. In nucleotides, the CDR3 is TGCAGTGCTAGAGATCATGTCGGGACAGGGGCCGAAGGGCAGTTCTTC. Translation gives CSARDHVGTGAEGQFF.

The rearrangement joins TRBV7-2 to TRBJ2-4; 9 bases are a match to TRBD2. The junction had 5 bases not matched to a gene; V was cut back by 5 bases and J by 0 bases. This CDR3 contains 16 residues. The germline CDR1 and CDR2 sequences are SGHTA and FQGNSA. The CDR3 region has the DNA TGTGCCAGCAGCCGTAGCGGGGGTTCAGCCAAAAACATTCAGTACTTC. This encodes CASSRSGGSAKNIQYF. Complete variable domain (other parts from reference TRBV7-2 and TRBJ2-4): GAGVSQSPSNKVTEKGKDVELRCDPISGHTALYWYRQSLGQGLEFLIYFQGNSAPDKSGLPSDRFSAERTGGSVSTLTIQRTQQEDSAVYLCASSRSGGSAKNIQYFGAGTRLSVL.

This clonotype was recorded a few times. The gene calls are TRBV9 and TRBJ2-1; TRBD2 is a possible D gene (6 bases). This CDR3 comprises 14 residues. Germline V gene lookup returns CDR1 SGDLS and CDR2 YYNGEE. Trimming took off 2 bases at V and 2 bases at J, with 8 bases between the two ends. The CDR3 region is CASSVGGPYNEQFF. For the CDR3, the DNA is TGTGCCAGCAGCGTGGGGGGACCCTACAATGAGCAGTTCTTC.

This clonotype was seen a few times. The V and J genes are TRBV4-3 and TRBJ2-7; 7 bases align to TRBD1. The CDR3 has 14 amino acids. CDR1 LGHNA and CDR2 YSLEER come from the germline V gene. V lost 0 bases and J lost 7; bases outside the gene matches: 6. The CDR3 sequence is CASSQEGGGREQYF. The DNA for the CDR3 is TGCGCCAGCAGCCAAGAAGGGGGCGGAAGGGAGCAGTACTTC.

This clonotype came up many times. DNA of the CDR3: TGTGCCAGCAGCTTAGGTGGTACCAGCTCCTACGAGCAGTACTTC. Translating it yields CASSLGGTSSYEQYF. V usage is TRBV11-2 and J usage is TRBJ2-7; no clear D gene. There are 15 residues in the CDR3. V shed 1 base and J shed 0 bases, with 10 bases lying between them. CDR1 is SGHAT, CDR2 FQNNGV, per germline.

V and J are TRBV4-3 and TRBJ1-5, with 9 bases identical to TRBD1. CDR3 length: 14 residues. Germline V CDR1 and CDR2: LGHNA, YSLEER. The ends lost 5 bases at V and 7 bases at J; junction bases unmatched: 6. DNA of the CDR3: TGCGCCAGCAGCGGGGACAGGGAAGGACAGCCCCAGCATTTT. Translating it yields CASSGDREGQPQHF.

This sequence joins TRBV4-1 and TRBJ2-1; D is perhaps TRBD2 (6 bases). Germline CDR1 reads MGHRA; CDR2 reads YSYEKL. The CDR3 sequence is 13 residues long. V was shortened by 0 bases and J by 10 bases, with 10 bases between the two germline ends. Here the CDR3 DNA reads TGCGCCAGCAGCCAAGAGGAGGGTATGGAGCAGTTCTTC. This sequence encodes CASSQEEGMEQFF.

V gene TRBV6-6 combines with J gene TRBJ2-4; the D gene is possibly TRBD1 (6 bases). CDR3 length: 17 residues. In germline, CDR1 is MNHNY, CDR2 SVGAGI (reference sequence). Trimming removed 0 bases from V and 6 bases from J, with 18 bases in between. CDR3 sequence: CASSYSWGAGQTNIQYF. CDR3 DNA sequence: TGTGCCAGCAGTTACTCGTGGGGCGCCGGACAGACAAACATTCAGTACTTC.

The chain links TRBV4-1 to TRBJ1-5; no firm D call. The length of the CDR3 is 13 residues. CDR1 and CDR2 from the germline V gene are MGHRA and YSYEKL. Trimming stripped 3 bases from V and 6 bases from J, with 9 bases between. This chain's CDR3 is CASSHDKGQPQHF. CDR3 DNA: TGCGCCAGCAGCCATGATAAAGGTCAGCCCCAGCATTTT.